This T cell receptor beta chain emerged from a study of blood T cells in healthy people across ages. A sample-barcoded 5' primer and a J-beta primer mix were used in a second PCR of roughly 6 to 12 cycles. Every sample returned 2.5 million or more CDR3-containing paired-end reads. TCRdb used MiXCR to reprocess the 5' RACE reads, holding one entry per CDR3 protein. Of roughly 1,100,000 distinct CDR3 sequences in the sample, about 23% are singletons; the top ten hold around 0.75%. Peripheral blood, ten milliliters per donor, was collected. The CDR3 consists of 13 residues. The germline CDR1 and CDR2 sequences are SGHVS and FNYEAQ. In addition, the sample was reused for a study of T cells of mothers and their children.

The chain carries TRBV7-6 and TRBJ2-5; D is uncertain. TRBJ2-1 matches the DNA end more closely, so the J call is doubtful. The TCR originated in a girl aged 2 to 10 in good health. Material for sequencing was blood. The CDR3 loop is CASSRSNLDEQFF. In nucleotides, the CDR3 is TGTGCCAGCAGCCGTTCCAACCTTGATGAGCAGTTCTTC.